This T cell receptor beta chain came from a study of blood T cell repertoires in COVID-19. Study details: COVID-19 samples collected from the United States, Italy and Spain covered acute and convalescent phases. The analysed material was cDNA or gDNA that came from T cells, B-cell-depleted T cells, or PBMCs.

Measured with immunoSEQ multiplex PCR; TCRdb has only the in-frame clones, and not every one. The sample comprises about 54,000 clones, approximately 85% of which are singletons, and more than 9.5% rests with the top ten. V lost 5 bases, J lost 12 bases, and 12 bases stayed unmatched. The germline CDR1 and CDR2 sequences are SEHNR and FQNEAQ (reference sequence). This CDR3 contains 13 residues. Sequencing used peripheral blood. This TCR was recovered from a human donor in a cohort sampled during active COVID-19. The genes are TRBV7-9 and TRBJ2-5; 7 bases map to TRBD1. CDR3 sequence: CASSAHHRDREYF. The CDR3 DNA reads as TGTGCCAGCAGCGCCCATCACCGGGACAGAGAGTACTTC. Full variable domain (rest looked up from reference TRBV7-9 and TRBJ2-5): DTGVSQNPRHKITKRGQNVTFRCDPISEHNRLYWYRQTLGQGPEFLTYFQNEAQLEKSRLLSDRFSAERPKGSFSTLEIQRTEQGDSAMYLCASSAHHRDREYFGPGTRLLVL.